The TCR beta chain described here comes from a study of T cell repertoires in cytomegalovirus infection (dated 2019 in TCRdb). General notes on the study: Peptide stimulations targeted recently identified HLA-C-restricted CMV epitopes, whose presentation resists viral immunomodulation, together with well-studied HLA-B-restricted epitopes. Donor HLA type was relevant to the analysis, because carriage of CMV infection together with the matching HLA type was indicated by public TCR beta signatures. Results and caveats for the whole study, not just this receptor: The ex vivo response was dominated by HLA-C-restricted CMV-specific TCR beta clonotypes, and the single most frequent clonotype in two of eight donors was supplied by these HLA-C-restricted clonotypes. In both this cohort and an independent roughly 330-donor cohort, the cumulative frequency of public TCR beta family members distinguished carriers of CMV infection plus the relevant HLA type.

TCRdb lists the instrument as Illumina HiSeq 1500. TCRdb reworked the public reads: Q25 trimming with fastp, MiXCR clone assembly, productive beta chains retained. A single entry per CDR3 protein holds the most common genes and DNA from its merged rows. The sample table shows fewer than 150,000 distinct CDR3 sequences, and 30% to 35% are seen once. The ten most abundant clones make up around two fifths of the sample. The V end loses 5 bases and the J end loses 4 bases, and a stretch of 6 bases separates them. There are 12 amino acids in the CDR3, from cysteine to phenylalanine inclusive. Only the CDR3 DNA stays, 36 bases, in frame from base 1. In the germline V gene (reference sequence), CDR1 corresponds to SEHNR and CDR2 to FQNEAQ. This specimen's treatment or condition label, interpreted: in vitro stimulation with specific CMV peptide epitopes to enrich CMV-specific T cells. This clonotype was detected only a few times. Its recognized antigen is unknown. There are no base qualities to consult, and no much larger clone falls within one base.

The source material was CD8+ T cells from cultured PBMCs, sampled from culture after CMV antigen stimulation. Recombination linked TRBV7-9 to TRBJ1-5, with no D gene named confidently. This TCR derives from a human donor in good health (CMV status not recorded). Some clones in this sample may be carry-over from other donors' samples. The CDR3 region has the sequence CASSPTNQPQHF. The DNA sequence follows: TGTGCCAGCAGCCCGACAAATCAGCCCCAGCATTTT.